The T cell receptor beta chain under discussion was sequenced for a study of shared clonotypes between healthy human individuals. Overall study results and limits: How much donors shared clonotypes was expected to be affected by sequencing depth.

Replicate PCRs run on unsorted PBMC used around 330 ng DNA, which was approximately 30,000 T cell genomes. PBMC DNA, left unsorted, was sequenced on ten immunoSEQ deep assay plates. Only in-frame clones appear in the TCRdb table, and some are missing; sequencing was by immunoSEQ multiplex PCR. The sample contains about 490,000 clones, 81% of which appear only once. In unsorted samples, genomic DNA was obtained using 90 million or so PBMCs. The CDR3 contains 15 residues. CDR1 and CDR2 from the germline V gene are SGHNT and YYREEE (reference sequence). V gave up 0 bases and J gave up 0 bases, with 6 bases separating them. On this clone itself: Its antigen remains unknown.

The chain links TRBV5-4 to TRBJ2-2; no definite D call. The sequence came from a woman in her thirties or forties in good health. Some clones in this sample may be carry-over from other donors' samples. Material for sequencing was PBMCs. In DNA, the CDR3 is TGTGCCAGCAGCTTGGCAGCCTCGAACACCGGGGAGCTGTTTTTT. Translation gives CASSLAASNTGELFF.